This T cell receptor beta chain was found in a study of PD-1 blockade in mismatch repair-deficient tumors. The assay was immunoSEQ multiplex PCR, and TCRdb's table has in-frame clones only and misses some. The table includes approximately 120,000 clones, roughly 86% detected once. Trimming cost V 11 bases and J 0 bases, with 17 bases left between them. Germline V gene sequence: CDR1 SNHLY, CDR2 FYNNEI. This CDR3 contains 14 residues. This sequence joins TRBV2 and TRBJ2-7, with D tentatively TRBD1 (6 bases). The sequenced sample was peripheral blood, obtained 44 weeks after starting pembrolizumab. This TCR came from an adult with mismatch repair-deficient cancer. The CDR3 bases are TGTGCCTTAGTTATTCAGGGGAGCTCCTACGAGCAGTACTTC. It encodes CALVIQGSSYEQYF.